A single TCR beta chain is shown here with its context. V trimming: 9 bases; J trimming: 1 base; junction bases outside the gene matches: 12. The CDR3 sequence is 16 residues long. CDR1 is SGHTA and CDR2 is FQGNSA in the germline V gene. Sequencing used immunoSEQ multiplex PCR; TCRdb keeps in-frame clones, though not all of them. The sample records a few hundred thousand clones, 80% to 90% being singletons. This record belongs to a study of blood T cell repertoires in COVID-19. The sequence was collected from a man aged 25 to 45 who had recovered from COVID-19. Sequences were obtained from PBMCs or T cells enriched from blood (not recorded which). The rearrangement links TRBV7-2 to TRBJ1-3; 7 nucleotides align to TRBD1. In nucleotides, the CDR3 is TGTGCCAGGTCCTCCTTAAAGGGGGCTTCTGGAAACACCATATATTTT. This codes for CARSSLKGASGNTIYF. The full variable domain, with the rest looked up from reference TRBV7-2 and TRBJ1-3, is GAGVSQSPSNKVTEKGKDVELRCDPISGHTALYWYRQSLGQGLEFLIYFQGNSAPDKSGLPSDRFSAERTGGSVSTLTIQRTQQEDSAVYLCARSSLKGASGNTIYFGEGSWLTVV.